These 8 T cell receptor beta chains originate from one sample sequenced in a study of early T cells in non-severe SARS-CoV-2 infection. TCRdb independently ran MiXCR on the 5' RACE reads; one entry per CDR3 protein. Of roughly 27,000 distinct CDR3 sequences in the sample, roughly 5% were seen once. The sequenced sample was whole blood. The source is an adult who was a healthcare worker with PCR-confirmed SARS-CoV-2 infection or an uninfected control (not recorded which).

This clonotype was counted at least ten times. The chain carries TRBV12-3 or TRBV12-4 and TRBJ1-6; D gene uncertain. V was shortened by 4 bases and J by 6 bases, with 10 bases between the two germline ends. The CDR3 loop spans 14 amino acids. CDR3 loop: CASSSGSRNSPLHF. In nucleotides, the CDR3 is TGTGCCAGCAGTTCCGGCAGCCGTAATTCACCCCTCCACTTT.

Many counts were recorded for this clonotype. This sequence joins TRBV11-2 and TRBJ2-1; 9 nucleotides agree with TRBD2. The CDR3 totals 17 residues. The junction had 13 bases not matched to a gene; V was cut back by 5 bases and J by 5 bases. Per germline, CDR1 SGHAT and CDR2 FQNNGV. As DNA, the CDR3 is TGTGCCAGCAGCCCCCGGTGGAGCGGGAGGATCCACAATGAGCAGTTCTTC. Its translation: CASSPRWSGRIHNEQFF.

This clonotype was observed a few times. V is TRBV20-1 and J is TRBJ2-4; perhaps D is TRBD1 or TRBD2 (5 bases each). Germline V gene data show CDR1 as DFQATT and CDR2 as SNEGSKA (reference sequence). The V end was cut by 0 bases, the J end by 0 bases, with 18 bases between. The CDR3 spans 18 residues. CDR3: CSARDSSGTLLAKNIQYF. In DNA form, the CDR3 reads TGCAGTGCTAGAGATTCTAGTGGGACCCTGCTAGCCAAAAACATTCAGTACTTC.

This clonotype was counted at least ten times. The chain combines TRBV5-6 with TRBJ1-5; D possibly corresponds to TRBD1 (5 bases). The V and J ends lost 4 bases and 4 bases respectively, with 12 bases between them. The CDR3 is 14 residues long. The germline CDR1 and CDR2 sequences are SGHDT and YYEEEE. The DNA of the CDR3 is TGTGCCAGCAGCCGGACGGCAGGGAATCAGCCCCAGCATTTT. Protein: CASSRTAGNQPQHF.

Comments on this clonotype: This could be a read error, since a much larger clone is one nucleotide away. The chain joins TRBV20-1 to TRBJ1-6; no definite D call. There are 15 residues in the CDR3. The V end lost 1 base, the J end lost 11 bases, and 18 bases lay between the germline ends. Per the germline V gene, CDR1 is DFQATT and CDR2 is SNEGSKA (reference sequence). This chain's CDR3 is CSARVFGNSYPPLHF. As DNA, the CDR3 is TGCAGTGCTAGAGTTTTTGGAAACTCCTATCCACCCCTCCACTTT.

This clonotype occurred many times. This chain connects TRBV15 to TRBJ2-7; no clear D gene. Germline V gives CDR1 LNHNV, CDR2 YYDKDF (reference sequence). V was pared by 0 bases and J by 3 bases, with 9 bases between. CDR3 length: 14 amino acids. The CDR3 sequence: CATSRDKASYEQYF. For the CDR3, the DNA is TGTGCCACCAGCAGAGACAAGGCCAGCTACGAGCAGTACTTC.

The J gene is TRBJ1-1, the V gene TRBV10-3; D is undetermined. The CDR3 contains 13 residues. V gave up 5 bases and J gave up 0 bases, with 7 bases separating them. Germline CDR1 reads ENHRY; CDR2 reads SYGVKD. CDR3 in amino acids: CAISIDLNTEAFF. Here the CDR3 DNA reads TGTGCCATCAGTATTGATCTGAACACTGAAGCTTTCTTT.

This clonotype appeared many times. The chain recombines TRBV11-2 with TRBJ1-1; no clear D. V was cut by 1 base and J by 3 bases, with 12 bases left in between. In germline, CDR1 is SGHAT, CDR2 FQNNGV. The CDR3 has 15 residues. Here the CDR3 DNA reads TGTGCCAGCAGCTTAGGAGGGTCGGGAGACACTGAAGCTTTCTTT. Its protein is CASSLGGSGDTEAFF.